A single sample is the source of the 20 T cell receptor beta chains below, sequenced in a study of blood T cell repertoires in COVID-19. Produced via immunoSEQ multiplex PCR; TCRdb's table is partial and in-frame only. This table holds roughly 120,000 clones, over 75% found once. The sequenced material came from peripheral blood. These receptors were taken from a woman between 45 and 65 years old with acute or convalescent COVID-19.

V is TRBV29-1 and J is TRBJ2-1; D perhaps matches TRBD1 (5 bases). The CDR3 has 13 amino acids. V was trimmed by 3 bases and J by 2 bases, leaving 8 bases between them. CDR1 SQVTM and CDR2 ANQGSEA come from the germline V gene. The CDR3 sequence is CSVDQDTYNEQFF. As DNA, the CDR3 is TGCAGCGTTGACCAGGACACCTACAATGAGCAGTTCTTC.

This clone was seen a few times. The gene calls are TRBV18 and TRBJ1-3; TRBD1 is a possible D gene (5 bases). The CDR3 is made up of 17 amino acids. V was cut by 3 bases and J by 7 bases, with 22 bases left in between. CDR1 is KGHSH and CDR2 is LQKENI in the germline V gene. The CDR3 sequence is CASSPVADRLAGNTIYF. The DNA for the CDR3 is TGTGCCAGCTCACCTGTGGCGGACCGTTTAGCAGGGAACACCATATATTTT.

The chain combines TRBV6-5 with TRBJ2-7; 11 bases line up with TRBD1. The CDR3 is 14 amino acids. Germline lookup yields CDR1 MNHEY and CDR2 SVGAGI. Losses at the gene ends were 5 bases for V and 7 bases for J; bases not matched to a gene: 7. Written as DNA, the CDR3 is TGTGCCAGCAGTAAGAGGACAGGGGGCGGAGAGCAGTACTTC. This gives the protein CASSKRTGGGEQYF.

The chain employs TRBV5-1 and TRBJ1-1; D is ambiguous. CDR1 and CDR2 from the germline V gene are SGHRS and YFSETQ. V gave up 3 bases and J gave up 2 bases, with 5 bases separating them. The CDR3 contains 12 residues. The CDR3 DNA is TGCGCCAGCAGCTACTCTAACACTGAAGCTTTCTTT. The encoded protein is CASSYSNTEAFF.

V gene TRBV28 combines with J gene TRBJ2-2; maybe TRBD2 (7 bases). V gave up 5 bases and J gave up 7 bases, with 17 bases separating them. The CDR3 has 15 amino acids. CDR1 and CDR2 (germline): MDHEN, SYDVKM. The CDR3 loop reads CASSAGGLTDGELFF. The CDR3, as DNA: TGTGCCAGCAGTGCCGGGGGGCTTACGGACGGGGAGCTGTTTTTT.

The CDR3 is CASSYTSGTGSGNTIYF. Written as DNA, the CDR3 is TGTGCCAGCAGCTATACCTCCGGGACAGGCTCTGGAAACACCATATATTTT. J is TRBJ1-3 and V is TRBV11-2, with 8 bases lining up with TRBD1. The CDR3 totals 17 residues. Germline loops: CDR1 SGHAT, CDR2 FQNNGV. V shed 4 bases and J 0 bases; nucleotides not matched to a gene: 8.

In DNA, the CDR3 is TGTGCCAGCAGCTTTACTCAGGGGGCAGGCTATGGCTACACCTTC. It translates to CASSFTQGAGYGYTF. J is TRBJ1-2 and V is TRBV5-6; 8 nucleotides match TRBD1. Germline values: CDR1 SGHDT, CDR2 YYEEEE. Trimming cost V 2 bases and J 4 bases; bases outside gene matches: 7. The CDR3 sequence is 15 residues long.

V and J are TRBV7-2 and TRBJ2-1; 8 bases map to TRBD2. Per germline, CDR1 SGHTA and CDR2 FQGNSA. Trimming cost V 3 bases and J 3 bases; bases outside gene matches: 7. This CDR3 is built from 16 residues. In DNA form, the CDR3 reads TGTGCCAGCAGCTTTACCACAGCGGGGGACTACAATGAGCAGTTCTTC. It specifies CASSFTTAGDYNEQFF.

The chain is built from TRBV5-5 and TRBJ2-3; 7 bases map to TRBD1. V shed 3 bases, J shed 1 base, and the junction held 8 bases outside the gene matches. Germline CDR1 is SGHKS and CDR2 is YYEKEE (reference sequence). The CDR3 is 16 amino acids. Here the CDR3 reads CASSSWLGTGTDTQYF. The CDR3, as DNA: TGTGCCAGCAGCTCCTGGTTAGGGACAGGCACAGATACGCAGTATTTT.

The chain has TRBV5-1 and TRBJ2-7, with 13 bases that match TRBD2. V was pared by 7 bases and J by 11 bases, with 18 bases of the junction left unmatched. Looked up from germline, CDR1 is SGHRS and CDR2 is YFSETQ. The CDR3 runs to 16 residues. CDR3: CASYLAPGGTSGAKYF. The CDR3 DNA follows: TGCGCCAGCTACCTTGCCCCCGGGGGGACTAGCGGGGCCAAGTACTTC.

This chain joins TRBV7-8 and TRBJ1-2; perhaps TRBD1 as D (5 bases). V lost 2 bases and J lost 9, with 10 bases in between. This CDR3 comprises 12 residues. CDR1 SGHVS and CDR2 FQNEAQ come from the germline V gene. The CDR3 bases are TGTGCCAGCAGCTTAAACAGACAGAGCTACACCTTC. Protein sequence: CASSLNRQSYTF.

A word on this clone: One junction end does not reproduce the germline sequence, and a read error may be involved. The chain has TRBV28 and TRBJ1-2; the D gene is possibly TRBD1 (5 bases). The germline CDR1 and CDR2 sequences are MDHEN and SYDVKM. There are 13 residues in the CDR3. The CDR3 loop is CASSLRGRGRIRF. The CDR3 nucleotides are TGTGCCAGCAGTCTAAGGGGAAGGGGAAGGATCCGCTTC.

The CDR3 spells CASSSREGRITTNEKLFF. CDR3 sequence (DNA): TGTGCCAGTAGTAGTCGTGAGGGCAGAATCACAACTAATGAAAAACTGTTTTTT. This rearrangement joins TRBV19 to TRBJ1-4, with D unclear. The CDR3 is 18 amino acids. Germline values: CDR1 LNHDA, CDR2 SQIVND (reference sequence). The V end lost 4 bases, the J end lost 0 bases, and 18 bases lay between the germline ends.

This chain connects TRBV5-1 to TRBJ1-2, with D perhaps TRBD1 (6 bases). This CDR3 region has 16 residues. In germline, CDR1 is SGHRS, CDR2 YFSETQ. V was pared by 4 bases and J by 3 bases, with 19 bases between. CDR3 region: CASSRGEAGADYGYTF. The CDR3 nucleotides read TGCGCCAGCAGCAGAGGCGAGGCGGGGGCGGACTATGGCTACACCTTC.

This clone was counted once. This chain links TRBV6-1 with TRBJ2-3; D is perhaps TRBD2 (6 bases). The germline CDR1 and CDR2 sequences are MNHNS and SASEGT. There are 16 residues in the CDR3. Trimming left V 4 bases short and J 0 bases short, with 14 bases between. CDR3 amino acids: CASSARGGPSTDTQYF. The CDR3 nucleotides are TGTGCCAGCAGTGCAAGAGGAGGGCCTAGCACAGATACGCAGTATTTT.

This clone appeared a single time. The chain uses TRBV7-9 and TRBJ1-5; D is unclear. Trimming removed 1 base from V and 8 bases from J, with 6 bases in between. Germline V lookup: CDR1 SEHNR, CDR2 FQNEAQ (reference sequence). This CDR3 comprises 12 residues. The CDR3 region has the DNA TGTGCCAGCAGCTTAGATGTAAAGCCCCAGCATTTT. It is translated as CASSLDVKPQHF.

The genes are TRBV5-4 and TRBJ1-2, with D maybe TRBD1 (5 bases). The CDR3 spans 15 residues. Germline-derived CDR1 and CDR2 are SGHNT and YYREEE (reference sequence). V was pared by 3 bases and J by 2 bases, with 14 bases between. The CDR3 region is CASSWGGGGNYGYTF. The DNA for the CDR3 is TGTGCCAGCAGCTGGGGCGGTGGGGGGAACTATGGCTACACCTTC.

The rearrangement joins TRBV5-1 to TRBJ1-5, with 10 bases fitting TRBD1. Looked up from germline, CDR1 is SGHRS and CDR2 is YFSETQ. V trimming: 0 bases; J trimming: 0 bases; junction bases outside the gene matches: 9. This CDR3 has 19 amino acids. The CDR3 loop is CASSLDPGQGVPSNQPQHF. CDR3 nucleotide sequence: TGCGCCAGCAGCTTGGACCCCGGACAGGGGGTTCCTAGCAATCAGCCCCAGCATTTT. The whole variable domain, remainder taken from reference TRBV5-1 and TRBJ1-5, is KAGVTQTPRYLIKTRGQQVTLSCSPISGHRSVSWYQQTPGQGLQFLFEYFSETQRNKGNFPGRFSGRQFSNSRSEMNVSTLELGDSALYLCASSLDPGQGVPSNQPQHFGDGTRLSIL.

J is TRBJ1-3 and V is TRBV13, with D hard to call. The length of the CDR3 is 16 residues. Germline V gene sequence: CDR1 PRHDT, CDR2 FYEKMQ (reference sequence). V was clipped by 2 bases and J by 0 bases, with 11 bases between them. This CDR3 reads CASSLQWSLSGNTIYF. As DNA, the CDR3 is TGTGCCAGCAGCTTACAGTGGTCCCTCTCTGGAAACACCATATATTTT.

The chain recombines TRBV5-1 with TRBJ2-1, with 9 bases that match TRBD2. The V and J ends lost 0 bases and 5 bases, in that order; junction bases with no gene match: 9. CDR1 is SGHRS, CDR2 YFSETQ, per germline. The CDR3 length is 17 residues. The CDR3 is CASSLGPAGGPNNEQFF. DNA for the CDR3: TGCGCCAGCAGCTTGGGGCCAGCGGGGGGCCCTAACAATGAGCAGTTCTTC.